Many counts were recorded for the clone carrying this T cell receptor (beta chain). Disease duration under 2 months; hyperthyroidism patients were aged 18 to 65. Extraction of PBMCs used more than 8.5 ml of fresh peripheral blood. The sample is drawn from a study of T cells in Graves' hyperthyroidism and ophthalmopathy. Amplification yielded TCR beta CDR3 regions, with RNA transcripts as the source. The HTBI primer set drove a first-round RT-PCR of the TCR CDR3. TCRdb re-called the multiplex PCR reads through MiXCR, storing one row per CDR3 protein. The sample comprises under 800,000 distinct CDR3 sequences, approximately 15% of which are singletons, and 10% rests with the top ten. Trimming removed 1 base from V and 4 bases from J; junction bases left unmatched: 8. Germline-derived CDR1 and CDR2 are SEHNR and FQNEAQ (reference sequence). This CDR3 spans 16 amino acids.

This chain links TRBV7-9 with TRBJ2-7; 9 nucleotides agree with TRBD1. The sequenced sample consisted of blood. The sequence came from a woman aged 18-29 years with Graves' hyperthyroidism. The CDR3 nucleotides are TGTGCCAGCAGCTTAGAAGGGACAGGGATTCGTTACGAGCAGTACTTC. It yields the protein CASSLEGTGIRYEQYF.